The next 9 T cell receptor beta chains were all read from a single sample in a study of control samples from healthy donors and cancer patients. The protocol was immunoSEQ multiplex PCR, while the TCRdb copy is restricted to in-frame clones and leaves out a portion. The table shows just under 100,000 clones, with 85% to 95% occurring only once. The sample consisted of blood. Source of these receptors: a man between 18 and 35 years old in good health.

The chain is built from TRBV6-5 and TRBJ1-2; D perhaps matches TRBD1 (5 bases). From germline, CDR1 is MNHEY and CDR2 SVGAGI. The length of the CDR3 is 13 residues. V was clipped by 2 bases and J by 10 bases, with 14 bases between them. CDR3 bases: TGTGCCAGCAGTTACCGAGGGGCAGGGCTCTACACCTTC. Translated: CASSYRGAGLYTF.

This clone was counted between two and nine times. The rearrangement joins TRBV4-1 to TRBJ2-7, with TRBD1 matching 8 bases. CDR1 is MGHRA and CDR2 is YSYEKL in the germline V gene. With V trimmed by 5 bases and J by 3 bases, 3 bases remained unmatched. The CDR3 runs 13 residues. CDR3 residues: CASSSGQGYEQYF. CDR3 nucleotides: TGCGCCAGCAGCTCCGGACAGGGCTACGAGCAGTACTTC.

The chain has TRBV5-1 and TRBJ1-1; D is unclear. With 4 bases removed from V and 1 base from J, the gap between germline ends came to 11 bases. Germline values: CDR1 SGHRS, CDR2 YFSETQ. This CDR3 is 14 amino acids long. CDR3 DNA: TGCGCCAGCAGCGACGGCTACGCGAACACTGAAGCTTTCTTT. It encodes CASSDGYANTEAFF.

The chain uses TRBV24-1 and TRBJ2-5; D tentatively fits TRBD1 or TRBD2 (6 bases each). This CDR3 has 15 amino acids. Trimming cost V 3 bases and J 2 bases, with 12 bases left between them. Germline V gene lookup returns CDR1 KGHDR and CDR2 SFDVKD. CDR3 coding DNA: TGTGCCACCAGTGATACGCGGGACATACAAGAGACCCAGTACTTC. Protein: CATSDTRDIQETQYF.

This clone has just a few counts. This sequence joins TRBV5-4 and TRBJ2-3; tentative D call: TRBD2 (7 bases). Trimming cost V 5 bases and J 0 bases, with 10 bases left between them. The CDR3 totals 14 residues. CDR1 and CDR2 from the germline V gene are SGHNT and YYREEE (reference sequence). CDR3 in DNA: TGTGCCAGCAGGGGGGGGCGCAGCACAGATACGCAGTATTTT. Translation gives CASRGGRSTDTQYF. Together with reference TRBV5-4 and TRBJ2-3, the CDR3 gives the full variable domain: ETGVTQSPTHLIKTRGQQVTLRCSSQSGHNTVSWYQQALGQGPQFIFQYYREEENGRGNFPPRFSGLQFPNYSSELNVNALELDDSALYLCASRGGRSTDTQYFGPGTRLTVL.

The chain links TRBV6-5 to TRBJ1-5, with a weak D call TRBD1 (5 bases). Trimming removed 6 bases at V and 6 bases at J, with 15 bases between. The length of the CDR3 is 14 residues. Germline CDR1 and CDR2: MNHEY and SVGAGI. The CDR3 bases are TGTGCCAGCAGCGATGGGGGGAAACGTCAGCCCCAGCATTTT. Translating it yields CASSDGGKRQPQHF.

Concerning this clone itself: One end of the junction varies from germline; a read error may be responsible. The rearrangement joins TRBV19 to TRBJ2-4; TRBD1 agrees at 12 bases. The CDR3 length is 14 residues. CDR1 LNHDA and CDR2 SQIVND come from the germline V gene (reference sequence). DNA of the CDR3: TGTGCCAGTAGTGCACTCTCCGGGACAGGGGGCTTAGCCTTC. This sequence encodes CASSALSGTGGLAF.

This chain links TRBV6-5 with TRBJ1-1, with 9 positions matching TRBD1. The germline V gene encodes CDR1 MNHEY and CDR2 SVGAGI. V dropped 8 bases and J dropped 5; count of bases not matched to a gene: 3. The CDR3 is 12 amino acids. The chain's CDR3 is CASRQGVTEAFF. In DNA form, the CDR3 reads TGTGCCAGCCGACAGGGGGTAACTGAAGCTTTCTTT.

This chain uses TRBV11-2 with TRBJ2-7; TRBD1 is a possible D gene (5 bases). The germline gives CDR1 SGHAT, CDR2 FQNNGV. The V and J ends lost 5 bases and 6 bases respectively, with 14 bases between them. The CDR3 is made up of 13 amino acids. The CDR3 spells CASSPDRSGEQYF. The CDR3, as DNA: TGTGCCAGCAGCCCAGACAGAAGTGGCGAGCAGTACTTC.